A single sample gave rise to the 7 T cell receptor beta chains below, sequenced in a study of T-cell memory formation after mild COVID-19. TCRdb reprocessed the 5' RACE reads via MiXCR and lists one record per CDR3 protein. The sample records roughly 150,000 distinct CDR3 sequences, more than 12% being singletons. Material: PBMCs or a T cell subset sorted from them (not recorded which). These receptors were obtained from an adult woman who had mild COVID-19 (a few samples of this study predate the infection). Cell type and time point are not known.

This chain uses TRBV7-6 with TRBJ1-2; TRBD1 agrees at 7 bases. The V and J ends lost 3 bases and 4 bases, in that order; junction bases with no gene match: 5. The CDR3 covers 14 residues. Germline lookup yields CDR1 SGHVS and CDR2 FNYEAQ. CDR3: CASSFTGDSYGYTF. CDR3 DNA sequence: TGTGCCAGCAGCTTTACAGGGGATTCCTATGGCTACACCTTC.

The genes are TRBV25-1 and TRBJ1-6; 9 nucleotides agree with TRBD1. CDR1 is MGHDK and CDR2 is SYGVNS in the germline V gene. J lost 13 bases, V lost 3 bases, and 13 bases had no gene match. The CDR3 has 16 amino acids. CDR3 sequence: CASSEGAGTGKGPLHF. The CDR3 DNA reads as TGTGCCAGCAGTGAGGGTGCCGGGACAGGGAAGGGGCCCCTCCACTTT.

The chain is built from TRBV7-6 and TRBJ2-3; 8 bases agree with TRBD1. The junction had 13 bases not matched to a gene; V was cut back by 4 bases and J by 1 base. Germline V gene data show CDR1 as SGHVS and CDR2 as FNYEAQ. CDR3 length equals 18 residues. The CDR3 DNA follows: TGTGCCAGCAGCTCATCATCCAGGGGGCACAGGGGCACAGATACGCAGTATTTT. Amino acids: CASSSSSRGHRGTDTQYF.

V gene TRBV3-1 combines with J gene TRBJ1-2; 8 nucleotides match TRBD1. Trimming at V came to 1 base and at J to 4 bases, leaving 2 bases not matched to a gene. CDR3 size: 14 residues. Germline loops: CDR1 LGHDT, CDR2 YNNKEL (reference sequence). CDR3 loop: CASSQGGQAYGYTF. The CDR3 coding sequence is TGTGCCAGCAGCCAAGGGGGACAGGCCTATGGCTACACCTTC. Together with reference TRBV3-1 and TRBJ1-2, the CDR3 gives the full variable domain: DTAVSQTPKYLVTQMGNDKSIKCEQNLGHDTMYWYKQDSKKFLKIMFSYNNKELIINETVPNRFSPKSPDKAHLNLHINSLELGDSAVYFCASSQGGQAYGYTFGSGTRLTVV.

This chain links TRBV12-3 or TRBV12-4 with TRBJ2-1; 8 bases agree with TRBD2. The CDR3 runs to 13 residues. V was clipped by 5 bases and J by 10 bases; unmatched bases: 7. CDR3 sequence: CASSLRLAGEQFF. CDR3 DNA sequence: TGTGCCAGCAGTCTCCGCTTAGCGGGAGAGCAGTTCTTC.

V is TRBV7-9 and J is TRBJ1-1; D perhaps matches TRBD1 (6 bases). Per the germline V gene, CDR1 is SEHNR and CDR2 is FQNEAQ (reference sequence). Trimming took 4 bases from V and 8 from J, leaving 14 bases between them. The length of the CDR3 is 13 residues. CDR3 bases: TGTGCCAGCAGCTCGGGACATCCTACCGAAGCTTTCTTT. This codes for CASSSGHPTEAFF.

The table lists this clonotype with many counts. The chain combines TRBV20-1 with TRBJ2-1; D might be TRBD2 (6 bases). CDR1 and CDR2 from the germline V gene are DFQATT and SNEGSKA (reference sequence). The CDR3 sequence is 14 residues long. V was clipped by 1 base and J by 2 bases, with 9 bases between them. The CDR3 here is CSARAGGTYNEQFF. For the CDR3, the DNA is TGCAGTGCTAGAGCCGGGGGAACCTACAATGAGCAGTTCTTC.